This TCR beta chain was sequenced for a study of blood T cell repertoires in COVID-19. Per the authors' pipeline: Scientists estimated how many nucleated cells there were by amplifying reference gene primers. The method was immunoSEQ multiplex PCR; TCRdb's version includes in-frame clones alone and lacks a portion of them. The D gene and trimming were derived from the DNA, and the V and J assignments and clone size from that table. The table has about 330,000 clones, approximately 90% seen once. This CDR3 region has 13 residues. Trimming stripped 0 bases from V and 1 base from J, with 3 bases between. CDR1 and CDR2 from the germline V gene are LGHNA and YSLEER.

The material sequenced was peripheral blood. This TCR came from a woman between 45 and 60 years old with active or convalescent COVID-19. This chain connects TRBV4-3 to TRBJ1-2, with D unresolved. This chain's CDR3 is CASSQDGNYGYTF. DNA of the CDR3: TGCGCCAGCAGCCAAGACGGTAACTATGGCTACACCTTC.